Listed below are T cell receptor beta chains from one sample, sequenced in a study of tumor-infiltrating lymphocytes in primary liver carcinoma. In TCRdb, the multiplex PCR reads were re-called with MiXCR into one record per CDR3 protein. The data show approximately 37,000 distinct CDR3 sequences, roughly 74% seen once. Input material: tumor-adjacent normal liver tissue. The receptors derive from a man aged 40-49 years with primary liver carcinoma and hepatitis B virus infection. The conserved cysteine and the conserved F or W are not part of the CDR3 here. The D gene is left open where the match is weak. Only part of the rows carry a size: once, few, many, or a class if the clone is expanded.

V gene	clone size	D gene	J gene	CDR3 protein
TRBV14	.	.	TRBJ2-1	ASSVVAGWVNNEHF
TRBV29-1	many	.	TRBJ1-2	SVGGRENYGYT
TRBV10-3	medium-sized	.	TRBJ1-2	AISESTGKAGYT
TRBV30	many	.	TRBJ1-1	AWSRGGLTEAF
TRBV29-1	.	.	TRBJ1-1	SVGGGWGMNIEDF
TRBV4-2	.	TRBD1	TRBJ1-1	ASSQEVTGDTKAF
TRBV6-1	.	.	TRBJ1-1	ARSEFQGTSEVF
TRBV19	many	.	TRBJ2-1	ASSIDSLRNNEQF
TRBV29-1	.	.	TRBJ2-7	SAMTSGTGTHYEHY
TRBV6-5	.	.	TRBJ1-2	ASGYSLGNGYT
TRBV6-2/TRBV6-3	once	.	TRBJ2-1	AIRAGFTEEGYNEQF
TRBV29-1	.	.	TRBJ1-1	SVGGGWGMNTEGF
TRBV5-5	.	TRBD1	TRBJ2-7	AGSYRDREYYEQY
TRBV6-1	.	.	TRBJ2-5	VSGDQAGDQETQY
TRBV7-2	.	.	TRBJ2-2	ASSSMGELF
TRBV4-2	once	.	TRBJ2-2	TSSQDLTYTGELF
TRBV6-2/TRBV6-3	many	.	TRBJ1-5	ASSAGTTLHSNQPQH
TRBV24-1	.	TRBD1	TRBJ2-5	TTSDAGGAGETQY
TRBV11-3	.	.	TRBJ2-1	ASCWEPTHNEQL
TRBV5-1	many	TRBD2	TRBJ2-7	ASSFNSGNGAYEQY
TRBV28	once	.	TRBJ2-3	ASRLNPGIGDMQY
TRBV29-1	medium-sized	.	TRBJ2-7	SVWTAQTSYEQY
TRBV29-1	.	.	TRBJ2-5	SGMDSGETLH
TRBV29-1	.	.	TRBJ2-5	SVDGQPGETQY
TRBV29-1	.	.	TRBJ2-2	SVEGGANTWELF
TRBV4-2	once	TRBD2	TRBJ2-3	ASSQDLGLAAYRFITDTRY
TRBV11-2	.	TRBD1	TRBJ2-6	ASSMRGDRGIYISGANVPT
TRBV12-3/TRBV12-4	.	.	TRBJ1-2	ASTPRGANYDYT
TRBV2	few	TRBD1	TRBJ2-5	ASRRDSQEIQY
TRBV7-9	once	.	TRBJ2-7	AGSLGFDGEQY
TRBV5-5	.	.	TRBJ2-1	SSSLFTGSTYNEQF
TRBV7-2	.	.	TRBJ2-7	VSSVRYGTCEQY
TRBV7-9	many	.	TRBJ2-7	ASSSGLGVYEQY
TRBV12-3/TRBV12-4	many	TRBD2	TRBJ2-7	ASSLDLGTSVYEQY
TRBV29-1	.	.	TRBJ1-1	GCREGVTEAF
TRBV28	.	.	TRBJ2-1	ASNIRLAGGNEQF
TRBV29-1	.	TRBD2	TRBJ2-2	SVATSVNIGELF
TRBV4-2	.	.	TRBJ2-6	AISQEADSGANVLT